The clone carrying this T cell receptor (beta chain) was detected many times. TCRdb fed the RT-PCR reads into MiXCR, producing one record per CDR3 protein. The top ten clones hold 3.6% of a sample with about 680,000 distinct CDR3 sequences, more than 13% of them seen once. Germline lookup yields CDR1 MNHEY and CDR2 SVGAGI. This CDR3 spans 16 amino acids. Trimming took 3 bases from V and 2 from J, leaving 14 bases between them. Sequences were obtained from memory CD4+ T cells from blood. This TCR came from a female donor in good health, serving as a healthy control. V usage is TRBV6-5 and J usage is TRBJ2-1; tentatively, D is TRBD1 (5 bases). CDR3 protein: CASSYSPPRAYNEQFF. Written as DNA, the CDR3 is TGTGCCAGCAGTTATTCTCCACCCAGGGCCTACAATGAGCAGTTCTTC.